This T cell receptor (beta chain) was profiled in a study of blood T cell repertoires in COVID-19. Study in general: From the United States, Italy and Spain came samples of acute and convalescent COVID-19. T cells, B-cell-depleted T cells, or PBMCs provided the cDNA or gDNA that served as material.

As originally analysed: Amplification from reference gene primers served as the basis for estimated nucleated cell counts. Assay used: immunoSEQ multiplex PCR; TCRdb lists only in-frame clones, some missing. The V and J calls and the clone size are those of that table, but D and trimming were determined from the DNA. The data hold 150,000 to 200,000 clones, with over 85% observed a single time. Germline loops: CDR1 SGHTA, CDR2 FQGNSA. CDR3 length: 16 residues. The trim removed 1 base at V and 6 bases at J, leaving 8 bases unmatched. Sequencing was carried out using peripheral blood. The TCR comes from a woman aged 45-65 years with acute or convalescent COVID-19. The chain joins TRBV7-2 to TRBJ1-5; 8 positions match TRBD1. The CDR3: CASSLVTPGGGQPQHF. In DNA form, the CDR3 reads TGTGCCAGCAGCTTAGTAACCCCAGGGGGCGGTCAGCCCCAGCATTTT.